Listed here are 30 T cell receptor beta chains from one sample, sequenced in a study of response to subunit inactivated influenza vaccine. TCRdb itself ran the RT-PCR reads through MiXCR, one entry per CDR3 protein. The table lists hundreds of thousands of distinct CDR3 sequences, 12% of them singletons, with about a tenth in the top ten. The sequences come from PBMCs from blood, collected on the day of vaccination. The receptors shown here come from a man aged 45-65 years who received an inactivated influenza vaccine.

This clonotype appeared a few times. This chain uses TRBV7-3 with TRBJ1-2; unclear D gene. The ends were cut back, 2 bases at V and 7 bases at J, with 14 bases in the middle. Germline V lookup: CDR1 SGHTA, CDR2 FQGTGA. There are 14 residues in the CDR3. The CDR3 spells CASSLESGYGGYTF. The CDR3, as DNA: TGTGCCAGCAGCTTAGAATCTGGGTACGGTGGCTACACCTTC.

This rearrangement joins TRBV12-3 or TRBV12-4 to TRBJ1-6; TRBD1 agrees at 9 bases. There are 12 residues in the CDR3. The trim removed 6 bases at V and 16 bases at J, leaving 7 bases unmatched. In nucleotides, the CDR3 is TGTGCCAGCAGCTCCGGGGACAGGGTGCTCCACTTT. As protein: CASSSGDRVLHF.

This clonotype showed up many times. The chain combines TRBV27 with TRBJ1-1; TRBD1 agrees at 10 bases. The CDR3 has 15 amino acids. Trimming removed 5 bases from V and 0 bases from J; junction bases left unmatched: 3. From germline, CDR1 is MNHEY and CDR2 SMNVEV (reference sequence). The CDR3 spells CASSTDRGLNTEAFF. Written as DNA, the CDR3 is TGTGCCAGCAGTACTGACAGGGGGCTGAACACTGAAGCTTTCTTT.

This clonotype came up a few times. The V call is TRBV9, the J call TRBJ2-1, with D possibly being TRBD2 (5 bases). This CDR3 is 15 amino acids long. From germline, CDR1 is SGDLS and CDR2 YYNGEE. V gave up 4 bases and J gave up 3 bases, with 14 bases separating them. CDR3 in amino acids: CASSLGLGSYNEQFF. The DNA for the CDR3 is TGTGCCAGCAGCCTAGGCCTGGGGAGCTACAATGAGCAGTTCTTC.

The chain combines TRBV5-6 with TRBJ2-1, with 13 bases lining up with TRBD2. Germline V CDR1 and CDR2: SGHDT, YYEEEE. This CDR3 comprises 18 residues. V lost 4 bases, J lost 7 bases, and 14 bases stayed unmatched. The DNA for the CDR3 is TGTGCCAGCAGCCCAGGACTAGCGGGAGCCCTCAAGGGGAATGAGCAGTTCTTC. Protein product: CASSPGLAGALKGNEQFF.

This rearrangement joins TRBV7-2 to TRBJ2-7; TRBD1 might be the D (6 bases). V was clipped by 5 bases and J by 0 bases, with 14 bases between them. The CDR3 extends over 15 amino acids. Germline V gene data show CDR1 as SGHTA and CDR2 as FQGNSA. CDR3 coding DNA: TGTGCCAGCAGCCCAGGGGCAGGTCACTCCTACGAGCAGTACTTC. Its protein product is CASSPGAGHSYEQYF.

This clonotype was seen more than once but under ten times. J is TRBJ2-7 and V is TRBV12-3 or TRBV12-4, with 12 bases identical to TRBD2. There are 13 residues in the CDR3. The V and J ends lost 3 bases and 7 bases, in that order; junction bases with no gene match: 1. The CDR3 DNA reads as TGTGCCAGCAGTTTCGGACTAGCGGGGGAGCAGTACTTC. Translated, it gives CASSFGLAGEQYF.

This clonotype occurred many times. The V and J genes are TRBV9 and TRBJ2-1; 12 bases line up with TRBD2. CDR3 size: 15 residues. Looked up from germline, CDR1 is SGDLS and CDR2 is YYNGEE. With V trimmed by 0 bases and J by 9 bases, 4 bases remained unmatched. CDR3 residues: CASSVASGRAGEQFF. Here the CDR3 DNA reads TGTGCCAGCAGCGTAGCTAGCGGGAGGGCCGGTGAGCAGTTCTTC.

CDR3 in DNA: TGTGCCACCAGCACTTTCGACAGATCGGAAAAACTGTTTTTT. This sequence encodes CATSTFDRSEKLFF. The V call is TRBV15, the J call TRBJ1-4, with D maybe TRBD1 (5 bases). This CDR3 comprises 14 residues. Between the trimmed V and J ends, which lost 4 bases and 8 bases, there was a span of 14 bases. The germline V gene has CDR1 LNHNV and CDR2 YYDKDF (reference sequence).

This chain uses TRBV20-1 with TRBJ2-1; TRBD2 matches at 9 bases. Germline V gene sequence: CDR1 DFQATT, CDR2 SNEGSKA (reference sequence). This CDR3 contains 15 residues. The trim removed 0 bases at V and 4 bases at J, leaving 4 bases unmatched. Here the CDR3 reads CSARDSLAGYNEQFF. The CDR3 bases are TGCAGTGCTAGAGATAGCCTAGCGGGATACAATGAGCAGTTCTTC.

In this sample, this clonotype turned up many times. The chain uses TRBV6-5 and TRBJ1-2; D remains unclear. This CDR3 contains 14 residues. V shed 2 bases and J shed 7 bases, with 14 bases lying between them. The V gene's germline CDR1 is MNHEY and CDR2 SVGAGI. The CDR3, as DNA: TGTGCCAGCAGTTACGAGCCCAGCACATCTGGCTACACCTTC. Its protein product is CASSYEPSTSGYTF.

There are a few counts of this clonotype. The chain recombines TRBV5-6 with TRBJ2-1, with D possibly being TRBD2 (6 bases). Trimming stripped 0 bases from V and 9 bases from J, with 19 bases between. The CDR3 has 16 residues. Germline CDR1 is SGHDT and CDR2 is YYEEEE. This CDR3 reads CASSLARLVLLSEQFF. The DNA of the CDR3 is TGTGCCAGCAGCTTGGCTCGACTAGTGCTGCTTTCTGAGCAGTTCTTC. Complete variable domain (other parts from reference TRBV5-6 and TRBJ2-1): DAGVTQSPTHLIKTRGQQVTLRCSPKSGHDTVSWYQQALGQGPQFIFQYYEEEERQRGNFPDRFSGHQFPNYSSELNVNALLLGDSALYLCASSLARLVLLSEQFFGPGTRLTVL.

This clonotype was detected a few times. The V and J genes are TRBV20-1 and TRBJ1-4; TRBD1 matches 9 bases. Germline V lookup: CDR1 DFQATT, CDR2 SNEGSKA (reference sequence). This CDR3 contains 13 residues. V lost 6 bases, J lost 6 bases, and 5 bases stayed unmatched. CDR3 residues: CSARDRDYEKLFF. The CDR3 nucleotides read TGCAGTGCCCGGGACAGGGATTATGAAAAACTGTTTTTT.

The sample holds a few counts of this clonotype. The rearrangement links TRBV27 to TRBJ2-2; weak D call: TRBD2 (5 bases). The CDR3 is made up of 15 amino acids. V was pared by 3 bases and J by 4 bases, with 12 bases between. The germline CDR1 and CDR2 sequences are MNHEY and SMNVEV (reference sequence). CDR3 sequence: CASSFPGSPTGELFF. The DNA of the CDR3 is TGTGCCAGCAGTTTTCCGGGGAGTCCCACCGGGGAGCTGTTTTTT.

This clonotype was seen only a few times. J is TRBJ2-5 and V is TRBV20-1; no clear D. Germline V gene lookup returns CDR1 DFQATT and CDR2 SNEGSKA (reference sequence). The CDR3 runs to 12 residues. Trimming shortened V by 4 bases and J by 2 bases, and 8 bases separated the two germline ends. CDR3 region: CSAIPGQETQYF. The DNA for the CDR3 is TGCAGTGCTATCCCCGGGCAAGAGACCCAGTACTTC.

V usage is TRBV12-3 or TRBV12-4 and J usage is TRBJ2-3, with TRBD2 identical over 8 bases. The CDR3 runs to 18 residues. V lost 6 bases to trimming and J lost 4 bases; unmatched junction nucleotides: 18. The chain's CDR3 is CASRYPIRREGRSDTQYF. The CDR3 nucleotides read TGTGCCAGCAGGTATCCGATTCGTCGGGAGGGCCGATCAGATACGCAGTATTTT.

Only a few counts were recorded for this clonotype. This sequence joins TRBV20-1 and TRBJ2-1; TRBD1 matches at 7 bases. CDR3 length equals 14 residues. The V segment lost 6 bases and the J segment 8 bases; nucleotides outside the gene matches: 13. CDR1 and CDR2 from the germline V gene are DFQATT and SNEGSKA (reference sequence). CDR3: CSATRQGSNHEQFF. The CDR3 DNA is TGCAGTGCAACTAGACAGGGATCCAACCATGAGCAGTTCTTC.

This chain uses TRBV12-3 or TRBV12-4 with TRBJ2-3; unclear D gene. The V and J ends lost 6 bases and 4 bases respectively, with 14 bases between them. The length of the CDR3 is 14 residues. Written as DNA, the CDR3 is TGTGCCAGCAGCACCCGCCCCCGGGCAGATACGCAGTATTTT. Its protein is CASSTRPRADTQYF.

This chain connects TRBV4-3 to TRBJ2-3; either TRBD1 or TRBD2 may supply D (6 bases each). The V and J ends lost 1 base and 2 bases respectively, with 13 bases between them. This CDR3 region has 16 residues. Germline-derived CDR1 and CDR2 are LGHNA and YSLEER. This CDR3 is CASSQAAGTFTDTQYF. The CDR3, as DNA: TGCGCCAGCAGCCAAGCGGCGGGGACATTCACAGATACGCAGTATTTT.

The sample holds many counts of this clonotype. This sequence joins TRBV11-2 and TRBJ2-5; D could derive from TRBD1 or TRBD2 (5 bases each). V shed 5 bases and J shed 2 bases, with 15 bases lying between them. Germline CDR1 SGHAT, CDR2 FQNNGV. This CDR3 has 15 residues. CDR3 loop: CASSPGAVRQETQYF. The CDR3 nucleotides read TGTGCCAGCAGCCCCGGGGCCGTACGGCAAGAGACCCAGTACTTC.

There are a few counts of this clonotype. The V and J genes are TRBV12-3 or TRBV12-4 and TRBJ1-6, with D uncertain. The CDR3 has 15 amino acids. Trimming shortened V by 0 bases and J by 7 bases, and 10 bases separated the two germline ends. CDR3 residues: CASSLAGLENSPLHF. The CDR3 bases are TGTGCCAGCAGTTTAGCCGGACTGGAGAATTCACCCCTCCACTTT.

This clonotype was picked up many times. The chain links TRBV9 to TRBJ2-5; D is unresolved. The CDR3 loop spans 15 amino acids. Germline CDR1 reads SGDLS; CDR2 reads YYNGEE. V shed 0 bases and J shed 0 bases, with 9 bases lying between them. CDR3 protein: CASSVGTTYQETQYF. The CDR3 nucleotides read TGTGCCAGCAGCGTAGGAACAACGTACCAAGAGACCCAGTACTTC. Drawing the rest from reference TRBV9 and TRBJ2-5, the complete variable domain is DSGVTQTPKHLITATGQRVTLRCSPRSGDLSVYWYQQSLDQGLQFLIQYYNGEERAKGNILERFSAQQFPDLHSELNLSSLELGDSALYFCASSVGTTYQETQYFGPGTRLLVL.

The rearrangement links TRBV6-6 to TRBJ2-7; D perhaps matches TRBD1 (6 bases). The germline V gene has CDR1 MNHNY and CDR2 SVGAGI (reference sequence). The V gene lost 6 bases and the J gene lost 3 bases, with 12 bases spanning the gap. The CDR3 totals 13 residues. This chain's CDR3 is CASRPSQGYEQYF. DNA of the CDR3: TGTGCCAGCAGACCCTCACAGGGCTACGAGCAGTACTTC.

This chain connects TRBV20-1 to TRBJ2-1; 9 positions match TRBD1. The CDR3 sequence is 14 residues long. The germline V gene has CDR1 DFQATT and CDR2 SNEGSKA (reference sequence). With V trimmed by 4 bases and J by 7 bases, 8 bases remained unmatched. The CDR3 loop reads CSATAGTGRNEQFF. The DNA for the CDR3 is TGCAGTGCTACTGCCGGGACAGGGCGGAATGAGCAGTTCTTC.

This chain links TRBV10-2 with TRBJ2-1, with 8 bases that match TRBD2. The CDR3 loop spans 14 amino acids. CDR1 and CDR2 (germline): WSHSY, SAAADI. V shed 6 bases, J shed 3 bases, and the junction held 4 bases outside the gene matches. The CDR3 sequence is CASSGSGIYNEQFF. The CDR3 DNA reads TGCGCCAGCAGCGGTAGCGGGATCTACAATGAGCAGTTCTTC.

This clonotype was counted a few times. CDR3 nucleotide sequence: TGTGCCAGCAGAACTAGCGGGAACCACGAGCAGTACTTC. This translates into CASRTSGNHEQYF. V is TRBV25-1 and J is TRBJ2-7; TRBD2 matches at 10 bases. V gave up 6 bases and J gave up 5 bases; unmatched junction bases: 4. CDR3 size: 13 residues. In germline, CDR1 is MGHDK, CDR2 SYGVNS.

CDR3 residues: CASSQGLALQGIRETQYF. The CDR3 nucleotides read TGCGCCAGCAGCCAAGGTTTAGCCTTACAGGGGATCCGAGAGACCCAGTACTTC. The chain carries TRBV4-3 and TRBJ2-5, with 7 bases identical to TRBD1. CDR1 is LGHNA, CDR2 YSLEER, per germline. J was trimmed by 4 bases and V by 1 base; bases with no gene match: 15. The CDR3 is 18 residues long.

This clonotype was detected many times. The rearrangement joins TRBV3-1 to TRBJ2-2; no reliable D call. With 0 bases removed from V and 8 bases from J, the gap between germline ends came to 4 bases. The CDR3 is made up of 12 amino acids. CDR1 and CDR2 from the germline V gene are LGHDT and YNNKEL (reference sequence). CDR3 loop: CASSQDKGELFF. CDR3 sequence (DNA): TGTGCCAGCAGCCAAGATAAGGGGGAGCTGTTTTTT. Together with reference TRBV3-1 and TRBJ2-2, the CDR3 gives the full variable domain: DTAVSQTPKYLVTQMGNDKSIKCEQNLGHDTMYWYKQDSKKFLKIMFSYNNKELIINETVPNRFSPKSPDKAHLNLHINSLELGDSAVYFCASSQDKGELFFGEGSRLTVL.

The chain couples TRBV10-3 to TRBJ2-3, with 8 nucleotides matching TRBD2. The CDR3 is 15 amino acids. Unmatched junction bases numbered 7, after V lost 4 bases and J lost 4 bases. From germline, CDR1 is ENHRY and CDR2 SYGVKD. CDR3 residues: CAISASGSLPDTQYF. For the CDR3, the DNA is TGTGCCATCAGTGCGAGCGGGAGCCTCCCAGATACGCAGTATTTT.

The CDR3 loop reads CATSDPRTGGSDEQFF. DNA for the CDR3: TGTGCCACCAGTGACCCCCGGACAGGGGGCTCGGATGAGCAGTTCTTC. The chain couples TRBV24-1 to TRBJ2-1; 11 bases line up with TRBD1. V trimming: 4 bases; J trimming: 8 bases; junction bases outside the gene matches: 9. The V gene's germline CDR1 is KGHDR and CDR2 SFDVKD. The CDR3 is 16 residues long.